This T cell receptor beta chain was identified in a study of human T cells and chemical hapten exposure. Study in general: Diphenylcyclopropenone was applied weekly to patients' scalps across the roughly 23-week study.

The CDR3 has 18 amino acids. The V gene lost 2 bases and the J gene lost 1 base, with 20 bases spanning the gap. CDR1 LGHDT and CDR2 YNNKEL come from the germline V gene (reference sequence). One entry per CDR3 protein results from TCRdb running MiXCR on the RACE reads. This sample has under 50,000 distinct CDR3 sequences, with 9% to 9.5% found just once. Comments on this clonotype: The antigen is not known.

Study outcomes and limitations: While controls formed fewer of them, expanded TCRs formed significantly more large CDR3 similarity clusters.

Time point given: patch test 3, about 24 weeks after DPC sensitization. Noted treatment: therapeutic diphenylcyclopropenone sensitization with weekly scalp DPC. Before extraction, the whole blood was not fractionated, and total RNA was taken from it. The input for sequencing was whole blood, taken in connection with sensitization to the hapten diphenylcyclopropenone (DPC). The chain has TRBV3-1 and TRBJ1-1; D uncertain. The TCR was taken from a man between 50 and 59 years old with alopecia areata. Some clones in this sample may be carry-over from other donors' samples. For the CDR3, the DNA is TGTGCCAGCAGCCAAACCTTTAAGATCGACTACACGAACACTGAAGCTTTCTTT. Its protein is CASSQTFKIDYTNTEAFF.